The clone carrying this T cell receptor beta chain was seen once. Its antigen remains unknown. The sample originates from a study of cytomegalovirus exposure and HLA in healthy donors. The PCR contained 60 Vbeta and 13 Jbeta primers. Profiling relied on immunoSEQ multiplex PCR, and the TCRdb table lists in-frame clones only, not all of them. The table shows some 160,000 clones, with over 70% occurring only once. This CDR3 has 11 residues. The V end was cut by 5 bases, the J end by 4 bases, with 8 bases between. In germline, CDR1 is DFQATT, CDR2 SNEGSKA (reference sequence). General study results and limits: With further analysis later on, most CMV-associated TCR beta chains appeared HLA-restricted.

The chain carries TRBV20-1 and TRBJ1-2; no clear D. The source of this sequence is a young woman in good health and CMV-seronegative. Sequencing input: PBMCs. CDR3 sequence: CSAGAGYGYTF. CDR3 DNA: TGCAGTGCTGGAGCGGGCTATGGCTACACCTTC.